This T cell receptor beta chain derives from a study of T-cell reconstitution after alpha-beta-depleted transplantation in children. V gave up 8 bases and J gave up 4 bases, with 17 bases separating them. The germline V gene has CDR1 MNHNS and CDR2 SASEGT. The length of the CDR3 is 15 residues. Study findings and constraints: T-cell numbers and diversity one year post-transplant derived largely from freshly generated T cells. It was surviving recipient T cells and thymic progenitors that gave some patients high TCRbeta diversity at day 60.

Unique molecular identifiers were built into the TCRbeta library. A single record per CDR3 protein comes from TCRdb applying MiXCR to the PCR reads. The table shows hundreds of thousands of distinct CDR3 sequences, with around 15% occurring only once. This clonotype turned up a few times. Its antigen is not identified. This TCR derives from a male patient aged 2-10 years who had a stem cell transplant for acute lymphoblastic leukemia, so the T cells may come from the graft donor. The specimen was PBMCs, mostly from graft donor cells, collected 360 days after TCRalphabeta/CD19-depleted stem cell transplant. The genes are TRBV6-1 and TRBJ1-4, with no clear D. The CDR3 sequence: CASGAGDGDNEKLFF. In nucleotides, the CDR3 is TGTGCCAGCGGAGCTGGAGACGGGGATAATGAAAAACTGTTTTTT.